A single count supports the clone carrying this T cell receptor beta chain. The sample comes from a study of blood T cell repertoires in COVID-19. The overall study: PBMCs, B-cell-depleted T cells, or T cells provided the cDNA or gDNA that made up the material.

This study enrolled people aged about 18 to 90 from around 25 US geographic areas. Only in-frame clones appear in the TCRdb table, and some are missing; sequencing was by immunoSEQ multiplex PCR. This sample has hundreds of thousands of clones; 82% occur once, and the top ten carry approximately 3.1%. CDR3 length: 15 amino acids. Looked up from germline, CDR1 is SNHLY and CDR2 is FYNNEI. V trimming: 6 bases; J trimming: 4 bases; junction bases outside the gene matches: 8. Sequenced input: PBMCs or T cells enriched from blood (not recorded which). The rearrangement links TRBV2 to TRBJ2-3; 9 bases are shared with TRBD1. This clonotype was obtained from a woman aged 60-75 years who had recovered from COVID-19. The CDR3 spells CASSRTGVGADTQYF. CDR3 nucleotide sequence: TGTGCCAGCAGCCGGACAGGGGTTGGGGCAGATACGCAGTATTTT.